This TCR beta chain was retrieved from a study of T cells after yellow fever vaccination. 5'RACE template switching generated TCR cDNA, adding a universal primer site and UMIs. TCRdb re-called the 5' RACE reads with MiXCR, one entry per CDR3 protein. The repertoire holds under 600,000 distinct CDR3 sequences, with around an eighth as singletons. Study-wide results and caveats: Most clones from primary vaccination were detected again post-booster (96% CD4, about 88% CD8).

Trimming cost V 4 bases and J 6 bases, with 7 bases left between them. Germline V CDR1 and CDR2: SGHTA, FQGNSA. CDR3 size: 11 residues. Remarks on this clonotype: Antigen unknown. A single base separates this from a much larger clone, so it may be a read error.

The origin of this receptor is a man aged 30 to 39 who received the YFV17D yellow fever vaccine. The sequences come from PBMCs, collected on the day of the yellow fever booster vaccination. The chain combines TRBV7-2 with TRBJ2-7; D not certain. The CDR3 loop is CASSSSVEQYF. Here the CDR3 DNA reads TGTGCCAGCAGCTCTAGTGTCGAGCAGTACTTC.